The 27 T cell receptor beta chains below come from one sample, sequenced in a study of T cells after yellow fever vaccination. TCRdb called the 5' RACE reads again in MiXCR, with one record for every CDR3 protein. This table has a few hundred thousand distinct CDR3 sequences, 13% appearing once. The sequencing used CD4+ T cells sorted from PBMCs, collected 45 days after the yellow fever booster vaccination. The receptor set was obtained from a man aged 30 to 45 who received the YFV17D yellow fever vaccine.

This chain connects TRBV20-1 to TRBJ2-7, with a possible D match to TRBD1 (6 bases). Trimming cost V 2 bases and J 3 bases, with 20 bases left between them. Germline V CDR1 and CDR2: DFQATT, SNEGSKA (reference sequence). CDR3 length: 16 residues. CDR3 loop: CSARRGSLALNYEQYF. The CDR3 region has the DNA TGCAGTGCTAGAAGGGGGTCTCTAGCCCTAAACTACGAGCAGTACTTC.

The V gene is TRBV5-6, the J gene TRBJ2-7, with a possible D match to TRBD2 (6 bases). The germline CDR1 and CDR2 sequences are SGHDT and YYEEEE. V was clipped by 3 bases and J by 3 bases, with 19 bases between them. The CDR3 loop spans 16 amino acids. DNA of the CDR3: TGTGCCAGCAGCTCCAAACTGGGAGGCCAGATCTACGAGCAGTACTTC. Translating it yields CASSSKLGGQIYEQYF.

This rearrangement joins TRBV30 to TRBJ2-5; no clear D gene. Germline CDR1 and CDR2: GTSNPN and SVGIG (reference sequence). V shed 6 bases and J shed 5 bases, with 10 bases lying between them. This CDR3 is 11 amino acids long. This CDR3 reads CACRPGETQYF. DNA of the CDR3: TGTGCCTGTCGGCCTGGGGAGACCCAGTACTTC.

The chain links TRBV18 to TRBJ2-5; D not resolved. V lost 4 bases and J lost 0, with 6 bases in between. The germline CDR1 and CDR2 sequences are KGHSH and LQKENI. This CDR3 spans 13 amino acids. In nucleotides, the CDR3 is TGTGCCAGCTCACGCGACAACCAAGAGACCCAGTACTTC. Amino acid sequence: CASSRDNQETQYF.

The chain has TRBV7-2 and TRBJ2-7; D is uncertain. This CDR3 has 16 residues. V was clipped by 5 bases and J by 1 base, with 18 bases between them. In germline, CDR1 is SGHTA, CDR2 FQGNSA. CDR3 sequence (DNA): TGTGCCAGCAGCCGCGACGGGCAGACCTCGTCCTACGAGCAGTACTTC. This sequence encodes CASSRDGQTSSYEQYF.

A few counts support this clonotype. V is TRBV13 and J is TRBJ2-3, with 10 bases lining up with TRBD2. J gave up 1 base and V 5 bases, and 9 bases lay outside the gene matches. Per germline, CDR1 PRHDT and CDR2 FYEKMQ (reference sequence). This CDR3 has 17 residues. The DNA for the CDR3 is TGTGCCAGCAGCGGTAGCGGGAGGTTAGGGGGCACAGATACGCAGTATTTT. Translation gives CASSGSGRLGGTDTQYF.

This clonotype was seen repeatedly, ten times or more. The J gene is TRBJ2-5, the V gene TRBV5-6; no definite D call. This CDR3 contains 14 residues. Trimming took 0 bases from V and 6 from J, leaving 12 bases between them. CDR1 and CDR2 (germline): SGHDT, YYEEEE. The CDR3 nucleotides read TGTGCCAGCAGCTTGGTGGACGCCGGAAAGACCCAGTACTTC. Amino acids: CASSLVDAGKTQYF.

This clonotype was counted between two and nine times. V is TRBV7-2 and J is TRBJ2-6, with D unresolved. Germline V gene sequence: CDR1 SGHTA, CDR2 FQGNSA. V lost 1 base and J lost 0, with 10 bases in between. The CDR3 extends over 17 amino acids. CDR3 sequence reads: CASSLGFGLSGANVLTF. The DNA of the CDR3 is TGTGCCAGCAGCTTAGGGTTCGGGCTCTCTGGGGCCAACGTCCTGACTTTC.

The V gene is TRBV29-1, the J gene TRBJ2-3; D uncertain. The ends were cut back, 0 bases at V and 1 base at J, with 11 bases in the middle. CDR1 is SQVTM and CDR2 is ANQGSEA in the germline V gene. This CDR3 is built from 15 residues. CDR3 sequence reads: CSVEEPPVRTDTQYF. CDR3 DNA sequence: TGCAGCGTTGAAGAACCCCCGGTGCGCACAGATACGCAGTATTTT.

Only a few counts were recorded for this clonotype. The chain joins TRBV4-3 to TRBJ2-2, with D hard to call. CDR1 and CDR2 (germline): LGHNA, YSLEER. V dropped 4 bases and J dropped 6 bases, with 12 bases sitting between them. The CDR3 has 14 amino acids. The CDR3 region has the DNA TGCGCCAGCAGCCTATTGGGAAGCCCCGGGGAGCTGTTTTTT. This sequence encodes CASSLLGSPGELFF.

This clonotype has more than one count but fewer than ten. The rearrangement joins TRBV18 to TRBJ2-1; TRBD2 matches 15 bases. With 4 bases clipped from V and 9 bases from J, the junction kept 7 bases outside the gene matches. Looked up from germline, CDR1 is KGHSH and CDR2 is LQKENI. The CDR3 length is 16 residues. The CDR3 coding sequence is TGTGCCAGCTCACGCAGGACTAGCGGGAGGGCCTTTGAGCAGTTCTTC. It codes for CASSRRTSGRAFEQFF.

This clonotype was counted between two and nine times. The chain's CDR3 is CASSRTGTDTQYF. CDR3 nucleotide sequence: TGTGCCAGCAGTCGGACGGGGACAGATACGCAGTATTTT. The rearrangement links TRBV12-3 or TRBV12-4 to TRBJ2-3; D is possibly TRBD2 (5 bases). The V and J ends lost 5 bases and 3 bases respectively, with 9 bases between them. The CDR3 contains 13 residues.

The genes are TRBV10-3 and TRBJ1-1; tentative D call: TRBD1 (6 bases). Trimming pared 11 bases from V and 11 bases from J, leaving 27 bases between. This CDR3 has 14 residues. Germline V lookup: CDR1 ENHRY, CDR2 SYGVKD. CDR3 bases: TGTGCCCCAAGTAGAAGGGCGATATGGGGGCTGGCTTTCTTT. Protein: CAPSRRAIWGLAFF.

This CDR3 is CASSLAALERPITGELFF. DNA for the CDR3: TGTGCCAGCAGCTTAGCGGCCCTCGAGCGGCCGATCACCGGGGAGCTGTTTTTT. The gene calls are TRBV7-6 and TRBJ2-2, with D maybe TRBD2 (5 bases). The germline CDR1 and CDR2 sequences are SGHVS and FNYEAQ. The CDR3 runs to 18 residues. The ends were cut back, 0 bases at V and 4 bases at J, with 18 bases in the middle.

The gene calls are TRBV18 and TRBJ2-6; TRBD1 might be the D (6 bases). The length of the CDR3 is 15 residues. Looked up from germline, CDR1 is KGHSH and CDR2 is LQKENI. V lost 6 bases, J lost 0 bases, and 9 bases lay in between. The CDR3 reads CASSDSRSGANVLTF. DNA for the CDR3: TGTGCCAGCTCGGACAGCCGCTCTGGGGCCAACGTCCTGACTTTC.

This rearrangement joins TRBV12-3 or TRBV12-4 to TRBJ2-1, with D hard to call. V was shortened by 7 bases and J by 7 bases, with 17 bases between the two germline ends. This CDR3 is built from 14 residues. For the CDR3, the DNA is TGTGCCAGCACCCGCCCCGGTTCAATTAATGAGCAGTTCTTC. Translation gives CASTRPGSINEQFF.

Turning to this clonotype: An end of the junction does not agree with germline; a read error may underlie this. The gene calls are TRBV6-5 and TRBJ2-3, with D perhaps TRBD2 (5 bases). The length of the CDR3 is 14 residues. Germline assignment: CDR1 MNHEY and CDR2 SVGAGI. CDR3 in DNA: TGTGCCACCAGTTCCCCACTAGGGACAGATACGCAGTATTTT. Protein sequence: CATSSPLGTDTQYF.

There are a few counts of this clonotype. The rearrangement joins TRBV20-1 to TRBJ2-7, with 9 bases fitting TRBD2. The V segment lost 5 bases and the J segment 3 bases; nucleotides outside the gene matches: 8. The germline V gene has CDR1 DFQATT and CDR2 SNEGSKA (reference sequence). The CDR3 length is 14 residues. CDR3 loop: CSARGSSGSYEQYF. In nucleotides, the CDR3 is TGCAGTGCTCGGGGAAGTAGCGGGAGCTACGAGCAGTACTTC.

The CDR3 DNA follows: TGTGCTGTTTTAGGGGAGACCCAGTACTTC. It encodes CAVLGETQYF. The rearrangement joins TRBV7-9 to TRBJ2-5; D remains unclear. Per the germline V gene, CDR1 is SEHNR and CDR2 is FQNEAQ (reference sequence). The CDR3 has 10 residues.

The J gene is TRBJ2-2, the V gene TRBV5-1; no clear D gene. The CDR3 totals 13 residues. From germline, CDR1 is SGHRS and CDR2 YFSETQ. Trimming pared 4 bases from V and 8 bases from J, leaving 12 bases between. DNA for the CDR3: TGCGCCAGCAGCCTGACCCCTCGGGGGGAGCTGTTTTTT. Encoded protein: CASSLTPRGELFF.

This clonotype was counted between two and nine times. The chain recombines TRBV7-2 with TRBJ2-2, with TRBD2 matching 7 bases. V trimming: 4 bases; J trimming: 3 bases; junction bases outside the gene matches: 8. The CDR3 has 16 residues. Germline V lookup: CDR1 SGHTA, CDR2 FQGNSA. CDR3: CASSYTGTTYTGELFF. CDR3 in DNA: TGTGCCAGCAGCTATACCGGGACTACCTACACCGGGGAGCTGTTTTTT. Variable domain in full (rest from reference TRBV7-2 and TRBJ2-2): GAGVSQSPSNKVTEKGKDVELRCDPISGHTALYWYRQSLGQGLEFLIYFQGNSAPDKSGLPSDRFSAERTGGSVSTLTIQRTQQEDSAVYLCASSYTGTTYTGELFFGEGSRLTVL.

V is TRBV6-2 or TRBV6-3 and J is TRBJ1-5; TRBD1 aligns across 8 bases. Trimming took 6 bases from V and 7 from J; bases not matched to a gene: 20. The CDR3 has 18 residues. Germline CDR1 reads MNHEY; CDR2 reads SVGEGT. DNA of the CDR3: TGTGCCAGCAGGAGGACAGGGACGTTCGGGCCAATCCCCCAGCCCCAGCATTTT. This translates into CASRRTGTFGPIPQPQHF.

The chain is built from TRBV5-6 and TRBJ1-6, with 8 bases lining up with TRBD1. The V segment lost 5 bases and the J segment 5 bases; nucleotides outside the gene matches: 6. Germline loops: CDR1 SGHDT, CDR2 YYEEEE. CDR3 length: 15 residues. CDR3 region: CASSSLDRDNSPLHF. CDR3 nucleotide sequence: TGTGCCAGCAGTTCTCTGGACAGGGATAATTCACCCCTCCACTTT.

This clonotype has a handful of counts. This chain connects TRBV6-5 to TRBJ2-5; D not resolved. The V gene's germline CDR1 is MNHEY and CDR2 SVGAGI. The CDR3 has 11 residues. Trimming shortened V by 7 bases and J by 5 bases, and 8 bases separated the two germline ends. CDR3 coding DNA: TGTGCCAGCATCTTTCGGGAGACCCAGTACTTC. This encodes CASIFRETQYF.

J is TRBJ2-1 and V is TRBV5-1; D possibly matches TRBD1 or TRBD2 (5 bases each). V lost 5 bases and J 10 bases, leaving 10 bases between the germline ends. This CDR3 is built from 11 residues. Per germline, CDR1 SGHRS and CDR2 YFSETQ. CDR3 coding DNA: TGCGCCAGCAGGGGGGATTGGGAGCAGTTCTTC. Translation gives CASRGDWEQFF.

This clonotype came up a few times. V is TRBV6-1 and J is TRBJ2-2, with unresolved D. Germline lookup yields CDR1 MNHNS and CDR2 SASEGT. CDR3 length: 14 amino acids. Deletions cut 6 bases from V and 2 bases from J, with 10 bases between. The CDR3, as DNA: TGTGCCAGCAGACCCCAAGGAAACACCGGGGAGCTGTTTTTT. Amino acids: CASRPQGNTGELFF.

This clonotype was recorded a few times. The chain carries TRBV6-5 and TRBJ2-1; 7 bases map to TRBD2. Germline V gene data show CDR1 as MNHEY and CDR2 as SVGAGI. V lost 4 bases to trimming and J lost 8 bases; unmatched junction nucleotides: 14. The CDR3 contains 16 residues. CDR3 residues: CASSWDRSGINHEQFF. CDR3 sequence (DNA): TGTGCCAGCAGTTGGGACCGGAGCGGGATAAACCATGAGCAGTTCTTC.